This T cell receptor beta chain stems from a study of long-term antiretroviral therapy in people with HIV. Notes on the study in general: Pre-ART expanded TRB clones stayed dominant throughout, though often decreasing after ART.

The sample holds one count of this clone. Its specificity is unknown. The CDR3 covers 12 residues. Germline CDR1 reads ENHRY; CDR2 reads SYGVKD. Trimming took off 5 bases at V and 1 base at J, with 5 bases between the two ends. The assay, immunoSEQ v3.0, was run at survey level. TCRdb's copy holds only in-frame clones and misses some; the assay was immunoSEQ multiplex PCR. The table lists more than 20,000 clones, about 84% of them singletons. The TCR originated in a man in his forties with HIV. The material was unsorted PBMCs, obtained 0.5 years before starting antiretroviral therapy. The V call is TRBV10-3, the J call TRBJ1-1, with D unclear. This chain's CDR3 is CAISRGNTEAFF. In DNA, the CDR3 is TGTGCCATCAGTCGGGGGAACACTGAAGCTTTCTTT.